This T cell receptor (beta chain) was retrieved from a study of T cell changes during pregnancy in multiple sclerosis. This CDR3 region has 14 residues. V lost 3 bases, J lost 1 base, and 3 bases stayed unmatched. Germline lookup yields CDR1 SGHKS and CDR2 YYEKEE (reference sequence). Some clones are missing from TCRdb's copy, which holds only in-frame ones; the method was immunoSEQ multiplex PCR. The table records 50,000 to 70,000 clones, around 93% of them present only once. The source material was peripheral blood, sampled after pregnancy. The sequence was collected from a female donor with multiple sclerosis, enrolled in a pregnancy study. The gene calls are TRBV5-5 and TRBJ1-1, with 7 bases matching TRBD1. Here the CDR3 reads CASSSGQTNTEAFF. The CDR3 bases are TGTGCCAGCAGCTCGGGACAGACGAACACTGAAGCTTTCTTT.